This TCR beta chain came from a study of cytotoxic CD8 clonotypes in ibrutinib-treated CLL. Study summary: Productive templates averaged roughly 270,000 per sample, and productive rearrangements 94,082.

The data were produced by immunoSEQ multiplex PCR, yet TCRdb's version contains in-frame clones alone and is incomplete. Of approximately 140,000 clones listed, 85% to 95% are singletons. V was pared by 0 bases and J by 9 bases, with 7 bases of the junction left unmatched. From germline, CDR1 is ENHRY and CDR2 SYGVKD. The CDR3 has 15 amino acids. This sequence originates from a human donor with chronic lymphocytic leukemia. The sample was PBMCs, taken after 12 months of ibrutinib treatment. V and J are TRBV10-3 and TRBJ2-1; 8 nucleotides line up with TRBD2. The CDR3 region has the DNA TGTGCCATCAGTGAGTCAACGGGAGGGCATAGTGAGCAGTTCTTC. It translates to CAISESTGGHSEQFF.